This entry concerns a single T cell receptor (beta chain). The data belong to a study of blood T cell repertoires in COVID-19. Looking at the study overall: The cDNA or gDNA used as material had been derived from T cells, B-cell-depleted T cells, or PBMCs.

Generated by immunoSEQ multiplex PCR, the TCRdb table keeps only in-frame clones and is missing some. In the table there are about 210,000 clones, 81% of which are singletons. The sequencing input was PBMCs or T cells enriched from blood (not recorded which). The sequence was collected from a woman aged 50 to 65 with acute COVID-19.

As DNA, the CDR3 is TGTGCCAGTAAAAGAACAGGGAGCCTCTACTATGGCTACACCTTC. Protein product: CASKRTGSLYYGYTF. The V gene is TRBV19, the J gene TRBJ1-2; perhaps TRBD1 as D (6 bases). Germline V CDR1 and CDR2: LNHDA, SQIVND (reference sequence). V was shortened by 7 bases and J by 3 bases, with 18 bases between the two germline ends. This CDR3 contains 15 residues.